These T cell receptor beta chains were read from a single sample in a study of blood T cell repertoires in COVID-19. The data were produced by immunoSEQ multiplex PCR, yet TCRdb's version contains in-frame clones alone and is incomplete. The data contain roughly 61,000 clones, roughly 80% of them singletons. The sequencing sample was made of peripheral blood. The receptors here all came from a woman aged 70-85 years with acute or convalescent COVID-19. Both conserved end residues are part of each CDR3. A D gene is named only where the DNA matches it firmly. Part of the rows lack a size; the others show once, few, many or a class for expanded clones.

j_call clone_size d_call v_call cdr3_aa cdr3_nt
TRBJ1-2 many TRBD1 TRBV7-9 CASSAPGTGEGYTF TGTGCCAGCAGCGCACCCGGGACAGGGGAAGGCTACACCTTC
TRBJ1-5 NA NA TRBV19 CASNPEVVFRQPQHF TGTGCCAGTAATCCGGAGGTGGTTTTCCGTCAGCCCCAGCATTTT
TRBJ1-5 NA NA TRBV5-8 CASSHGQILSNQPQHF TGTGCCAGCAGCCACGGACAGATCCTTAGCAATCAGCCCCAGCATTTT
TRBJ2-1 NA TRBD1 TRBV24-1 CATSDPGTGGRNEQFF TGTGCCACCAGTGACCCAGGGACAGGGGGTAGAAATGAGCAGTTCTTC
TRBJ2-5 few NA TRBV11-1 CASSSRGGQETQYF TGTGCCAGCAGCTCAAGGGGGGGGCAAGAGACCCAGTACTTC
TRBJ1-4 NA NA TRBV19 CASRVLDSAHEKLFF TGTGCCAGTAGGGTTCTGGACAGTGCGCATGAAAAACTGTTTTTT
TRBJ1-4 NA TRBD1 TRBV7-9 CASSYRGEKLFF TGTGCCAGCAGCTACAGGGGGGAAAAACTGTTTTTT
TRBJ2-2 NA NA TRBV5-4 CASSLRQEWTGELFF TGTGCCAGCAGCTTGCGACAGGAGTGGACCGGGGAGCTGTTTTTT
TRBJ1-3 NA TRBD1 TRBV20-1 CSASGDRVDTIYF TGCAGTGCTAGTGGGGACAGGGTAGACACCATATATTTT
TRBJ2-4 NA NA TRBV5-4 CASSLLNRAGGLENIQYF TGTGCCAGCAGCTTGTTAAATAGGGCCGGGGGGCTGGAAAACATTCAGTACTTC
TRBJ1-2 few TRBD1 TRBV12-3/TRBV12-4 CASSWTGARGYTF TGTGCCAGCAGTTGGACAGGGGCACGGGGCTACACCTTC
TRBJ1-4 NA NA TRBV27 CASSLVRGPPAEKLFF TGTGCCAGCAGTTTAGTAAGGGGTCCGCCCGCCGAAAAACTGTTTTTT
TRBJ1-6 NA TRBD1 TRBV2 CASRGTGATNSPLHF TGTGCCAGCAGGGGGACAGGGGCGACTAATTCACCCCTCCACTTT
TRBJ2-1 NA NA TRBV18 CASSPNSNEQFF TGTGCCAGCTCACCAAATAGCAATGAGCAGTTCTTC
TRBJ2-2 NA NA TRBV5-1 CASSFSGYTGELFF TGCGCCAGCAGCTTTTCAGGTTACACCGGGGAGCTGTTTTTT
TRBJ1-1 NA NA TRBV6-4 CASSRQLNTEAFF TGTGCCAGCTCGAGACAGTTGAACACTGAAGCTTTCTTT
TRBJ2-7 NA NA TRBV11-2 CASSLVSVGGGYEQYF TGTGCCAGCAGCTTAGTTAGCGTGGGAGGCGGCTACGAGCAGTACTTC
TRBJ1-2 NA TRBD1 TRBV10-2 CVAGQERNYGYTF TGCGTCGCGGGACAGGAACGTAACTATGGCTACACCTTC
TRBJ2-5 NA NA TRBV7-9 CASSYRPAGIAETQYF TGTGCCAGCAGCTATAGGCCCGCGGGTATCGCAGAGACCCAGTACTTC
TRBJ1-2 NA NA TRBV18 CASSPLDYGYTF TGTGCCAGCTCACCACTAGACTATGGCTACACCTTC
TRBJ1-5 NA NA TRBV6-6 CASSWGGKGNQPQHF TGTGCCAGCAGCTGGGGGGGAAAAGGCAATCAGCCCCAGCATTTT
TRBJ2-3 once NA TRBV7-7 CASSSGTDTQYF TGTGCCAGCAGCTCAGGCACAGATACGCAGTATTTT
TRBJ1-3 NA NA TRBV9 CASSVEAGVGNTIYF TGTGCCAGCAGCGTAGAGGCAGGGGTAGGAAACACCATATATTTT
TRBJ1-6 NA NA TRBV7-6 CASSLEKGLGSPLHF TGTGCCAGCAGCTTAGAGAAGGGGTTGGGTTCACCCCTCCACTTT